This entry lists 9 T cell receptor beta chains sequenced from one sample in a study of immune heterogeneity within non-small cell lung tumors. Bulk tumor gDNA, roughly 660 ng per sample, served as the TCR template. Multiple widely separated biopsies were taken from each primary tumor at surgery. Surgery that was curative in intent was performed on patients with untreated, newly diagnosed non-small cell lung cancer. Multiplex PCR amplified the TCR beta CDR3 region. Its first round ran for approximately 11 cycles with 32 V and 13 J primers. TCRdb called the multiplex PCR reads again in MiXCR, with one record for every CDR3 protein. The table records 21,000 or so distinct CDR3 sequences, around 30% of them present only once. Sequenced input: lung tumor tissue. The receptors originated from a man aged 35-49 years with non-small cell lung cancer.

Regarding this clonotype: Given a much more abundant clone one base away, this may be a read error. The rearrangement links TRBV19 to TRBJ2-2; TRBD2 agrees at 11 bases. This CDR3 has 14 amino acids. V gave up 10 bases and J gave up 9 bases; unmatched junction bases: 10. The germline gives CDR1 LNHDA, CDR2 SQIVND (reference sequence). DNA of the CDR3: TGTGCCACCCGACTAGCGGGAATGGTCTGGGAGCTGTTTTTT. It yields the protein CATRLAGMVWELFF.

This clonotype was recorded at least ten times. The chain employs TRBV12-3 or TRBV12-4 and TRBJ2-4, with TRBD2 as a possible D gene (6 bases). The V end lost 3 bases, the J end lost 7 bases, and 13 bases lay between the germline ends. This CDR3 region has 14 residues. The CDR3 DNA follows: TGTGCCAGCAGTTTCTCTCCGGGGGAGAACATTCAGTACTTC. This gives the protein CASSFSPGENIQYF.

This clonotype was detected only a few times. The chain joins TRBV4-1 to TRBJ1-1, with 7 bases identical to TRBD1. CDR1 is MGHRA and CDR2 is YSYEKL in the germline V gene. Trimming took 5 bases from V and 1 from J; bases not matched to a gene: 7. This CDR3 is 15 amino acids long. The CDR3 region has the DNA TGCGCCAGCAGCTGGACCGGGACAGAGAACACTGAAGCTTTCTTT. It encodes CASSWTGTENTEAFF.

This clonotype occurred many times. The chain joins TRBV6-1 to TRBJ2-7; D is perhaps TRBD1 or TRBD2 (5 bases each). CDR1 is MNHNS and CDR2 is SASEGT in the germline V gene. This CDR3 spans 15 amino acids. V was clipped by 5 bases and J by 1 base, with 15 bases between them. CDR3 sequence reads: CASSYGPGGSYEQYF. CDR3 bases: TGTGCCAGCAGTTACGGTCCTGGGGGATCCTACGAGCAGTACTTC.

By sample share, this clonotype is medium-sized (0.01 to 0.1%). The CDR3 DNA follows: TGTGCCACCTCGGGAGTGCACAATGAGCAGTTCTTC. Translation gives CATSGVHNEQFF. V is TRBV24-1 and J is TRBJ2-1; a possible D gene is TRBD2 (6 bases). The CDR3 consists of 12 residues. Per germline, CDR1 KGHDR and CDR2 SFDVKD. Trimming removed 9 bases at V and 5 bases at J, with 10 bases between.

This clonotype has at least ten counts. The genes are TRBV19 and TRBJ1-6; D is unclear. The V and J ends lost 7 bases and 7 bases respectively, with 8 bases between them. Germline V lookup: CDR1 LNHDA, CDR2 SQIVND (reference sequence). CDR3 length: 12 amino acids. The CDR3 here is CASKAANSPLHF. The CDR3 DNA reads as TGTGCCAGTAAAGCGGCGAATTCACCCCTCCACTTT.

V and J are TRBV24-1 and TRBJ2-1; 10 bases line up with TRBD2. The CDR3 spans 17 residues. The V gene end was trimmed by 3 bases and the J gene end by 7 bases; junction bases not matched to a gene: 11. Germline V CDR1 and CDR2: KGHDR, SFDVKD. CDR3 in DNA: TGTGCCACCAGTGATGGAATAGCGGGAGGATCAGTGAATGAGCAGTTCTTC. This codes for CATSDGIAGGSVNEQFF.

This clonotype showed up many times. The chain couples TRBV12-5 to TRBJ1-3; D gene uncertain. The V end was cut by 3 bases, the J end by 7 bases, with 25 bases between. From germline, CDR1 is LGHNT and CDR2 FRNRAP. The CDR3 is 18 amino acids. The CDR3 region is CASGFSEGSVSLGNTIYF. The DNA for the CDR3 is TGTGCTAGTGGTTTTTCAGAGGGTTCTGTGAGTCTGGGGAACACCATATATTTT. Combining the CDR3 with reference TRBV12-5 and TRBJ1-3 gives the whole variable domain DARVTQTPRHKVTEMGQEVTMRCQPILGHNTVFWYRQTMMQGLELLAYFRNRAPLDDSGMPKDRFSAEMPDATLATLKIQPSEPRDSAVYFCASGFSEGSVSLGNTIYFGEGSWLTVV.

The rearrangement links TRBV2 to TRBJ1-4; TRBD1 might be the D (5 bases). The CDR3 runs 18 residues. V was trimmed by 6 bases and J by 3 bases, leaving 23 bases between them. Germline loops: CDR1 SNHLY, CDR2 FYNNEI. CDR3 bases: TGTGCCAGCAGGTTTCAGGGAGGGAGTAATGGAGCTAATGAAAAACTGTTTTTT. Protein sequence: CASRFQGGSNGANEKLFF.